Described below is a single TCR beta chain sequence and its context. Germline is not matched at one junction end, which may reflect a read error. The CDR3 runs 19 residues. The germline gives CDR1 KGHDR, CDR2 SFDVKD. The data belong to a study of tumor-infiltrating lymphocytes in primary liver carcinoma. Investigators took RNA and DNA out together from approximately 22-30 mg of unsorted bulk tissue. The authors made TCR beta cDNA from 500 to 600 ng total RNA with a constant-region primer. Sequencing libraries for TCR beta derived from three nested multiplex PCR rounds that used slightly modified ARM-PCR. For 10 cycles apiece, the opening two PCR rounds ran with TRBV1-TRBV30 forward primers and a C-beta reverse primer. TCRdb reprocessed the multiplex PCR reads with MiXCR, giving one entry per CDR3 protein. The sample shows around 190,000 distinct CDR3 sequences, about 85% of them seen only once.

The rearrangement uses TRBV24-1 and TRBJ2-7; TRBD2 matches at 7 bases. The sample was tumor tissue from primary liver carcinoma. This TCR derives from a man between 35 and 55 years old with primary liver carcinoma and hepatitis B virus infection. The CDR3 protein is CATCDQLSSSGNFSYEQYF. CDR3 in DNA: TGTGCCACCTGTGACCAGTTATCGTCCAGCGGGAATTTTTCCTACGAGCAGTACTTC.